This is a list of T cell receptor beta chains from one sample in a study of T cell repertoires in cytomegalovirus infection. These receptors have no identified antigens. Via MiXCR, TCRdb re-called the reads, giving one row per CDR3 protein. The sample holds about 58,000 distinct CDR3 sequences, over 15% seen once. The sample in question was CD8+ T cells from cultured PBMCs, obtained from culture after CMV antigen stimulation. The receptors originated from a human donor in good health (CMV status not recorded). Some clones in this sample may be carry-over from other donors' samples. Each CDR3 is given without its conserved first and last residue. Each record gives: V gene, J gene, CDR3 protein.

TRBV29-1	TRBJ2-1	SVETGQVNNEQF
TRBV2	TRBJ1-6	ASGGKPLH
TRBV7-2	TRBJ2-1	ASRRPPQGDEQF
TRBV19	TRBJ2-7	ASSSVGAERY
TRBV27	TRBJ2-3	ASSLFQRGSTDTQY
TRBV7-2	TRBJ1-1	ASSWGLAEAF
TRBV28	TRBJ2-7	ASMDRGLSYEQY
TRBV7-9	TRBJ2-1	VSSLGVSSYNEQF
TRBV7-8	TRBJ2-7	ASSPSLAGGLYEQY
TRBV28	TRBJ2-7	ASSFSGDSYEQY
TRBV2	TRBJ2-7	ASSEVGGQGYEQY
TRBV7-9	TRBJ2-7	ASKKQGAWEQY
TRBV12-3/TRBV12-4	TRBJ2-3	ASSSSGYTQY
TRBV7-8	TRBJ1-1	ASSLEQGAEAF
TRBV28	TRBJ2-7	ASSLFRVTYEQY
TRBV6-1	TRBJ2-4	ASRQGLRDIQY
TRBV4-3	TRBJ2-1	ASSQDWPGFIEQF
TRBV28	TRBJ2-1	ASSLGTGEGEGSYNEQF
TRBV7-2	TRBJ1-5	ASSSGGEGGLSNQPQH
TRBV11-3	TRBJ2-7	ASSLDRGHLA
TRBV7-2	TRBJ2-1	ASSLWGGNNEQF
TRBV27	TRBJ2-1	ASSFAGEQF